This TCR beta chain was sequenced in a study of human T cells and chemical hapten exposure. Study details: There were per-sample TCR yield variations, arising mainly from small pooled library volume differences.

Separate cDNA molecules received unique molecular identifiers, which the library attached to them. One entry per CDR3 protein, called by TCRdb with MiXCR from the 5' RACE reads. Of about 140,000 distinct CDR3 sequences in the sample, roughly 4.1% were seen once. The CDR3 contains 12 residues. Per germline, CDR1 MDHEN and CDR2 SYDVKM. The ends were cut back, 7 bases at V and 5 bases at J, with 10 bases in the middle. Unfractionated whole blood yielded total RNA. This chain uses TRBV28 with TRBJ2-3; D is uncertain. The sequence came from a female donor in good health. Here the CDR3 reads CASNLPGDTQYF. Here the CDR3 DNA reads TGTGCCAGCAACCTCCCGGGAGATACGCAGTATTTT.